This T cell receptor beta chain was profiled in a study of T cell responses to AZD1222 COVID-19 vaccine. Study-wide results and limits: The donor group comprised mostly white British people and more females; the analysis possibly underestimated clonal diversity. Among spike-specific TCRs, nearly half reportedly target unmutated variant regions.

As for this clone: What it binds is unknown.

TCRdb's copy holds only in-frame clones and misses some; the assay was immunoSEQ multiplex PCR. The sample gives about 120,000 clones, 88% of which show up once; around 5.8% is in the top ten. V was pared by 6 bases and J by 5 bases, with 5 bases of the junction left unmatched. CDR3 length: 15 amino acids. CDR1 MNHEY and CDR2 SMNVEV come from the germline V gene (reference sequence). The receptor's source is an adult in good health. The chain combines TRBV27 with TRBJ1-5; 12 bases are shared with TRBD1. Material: peripheral blood, obtained on day 0 of AZD1222 vaccination. For the CDR3, the DNA is TGTGCCAGCAGGTCGGGACAGGGGGCTTATCAGCCCCAGCATTTT. This sequence encodes CASRSGQGAYQPQHF.